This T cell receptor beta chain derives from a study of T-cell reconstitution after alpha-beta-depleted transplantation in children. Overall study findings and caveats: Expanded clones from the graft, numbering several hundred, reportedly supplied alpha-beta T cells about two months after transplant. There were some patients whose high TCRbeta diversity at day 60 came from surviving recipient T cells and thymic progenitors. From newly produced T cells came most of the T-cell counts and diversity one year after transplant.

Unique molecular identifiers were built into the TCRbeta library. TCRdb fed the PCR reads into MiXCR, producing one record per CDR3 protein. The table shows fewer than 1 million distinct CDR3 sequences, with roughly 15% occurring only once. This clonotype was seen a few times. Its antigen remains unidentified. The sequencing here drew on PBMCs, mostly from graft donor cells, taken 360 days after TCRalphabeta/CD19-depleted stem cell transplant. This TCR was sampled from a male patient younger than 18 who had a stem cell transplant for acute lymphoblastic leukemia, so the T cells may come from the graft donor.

CDR3: CASSYLAGGVGTDTQYF. The DNA of the CDR3 is TGTGCCAGCAGTTACCTAGCGGGAGGGGTCGGCACAGATACGCAGTATTTT. The gene calls are TRBV6-2 or TRBV6-3 and TRBJ2-3; TRBD2 aligns across 12 bases. Germline V CDR1 and CDR2: MNHEY, SVGEGT. This CDR3 has 17 amino acids. With 2 bases clipped from V and 1 base from J, the junction kept 4 bases outside the gene matches.